This TCR beta chain was sequenced in a study of blood T cell repertoires in COVID-19. Donors were grouped by their self-reported clinical history. The CDR3 consists of 14 residues. The V gene's germline CDR1 is SGHAT and CDR2 FQDESV (reference sequence). V lost 3 bases to trimming and J lost 5 bases; unmatched junction nucleotides: 5. In the authors' workflow: How many nucleated cells were present was estimated from reference gene primer amplification. The data were produced by immunoSEQ multiplex PCR, yet TCRdb's version contains in-frame clones alone and is incomplete. Clone size and the V and J calls come from that table; the DNA yielded D and trimming. The sample has 300,000 to 350,000 clones; roughly nine tenths are singletons.

This TCR came from a woman aged 25 to 39 who had been exposed to COVID-19. The sequencing input was PBMCs or T cells enriched from blood (not recorded which). The chain couples TRBV11-1 to TRBJ2-5; 8 bases fit TRBD1. CDR3 DNA: TGTGCCAGCAGCTTTCCAGGGGGCTGGGAGACCCAGTACTTC. The encoded protein is CASSFPGGWETQYF.